The clone carrying this TCR beta chain has only one observation. Treatment indicated: about 20 received Ad26.COV2.S at low or high dose, single or two shots; 5 received placebo; per-sample allocation not given. Sampling happened 63 days after the first vaccine or placebo injection. Based in Boston, the donor was an adult of 18-55 years. These data come from a study of Ad26.COV2.S vaccination and SARS-CoV-2 variants. Using immunoSEQ multiplex PCR, the repertoire was profiled, and TCRdb retains in-frame clones only, with some absent. The table includes 430,000 or so clones, roughly nine tenths detected once. CDR1 and CDR2 (germline): SGHAT, FQNNGV. V was pared by 0 bases and J by 4 bases, with 18 bases between. The CDR3 is 17 residues long.

The specimen comprised peripheral blood, sampled in a trial of Ad26.COV2.S vaccine versus placebo. The chain links TRBV11-2 to TRBJ1-1; D gene unclear. The sequence came from a person between 18 and 65 years old who received the Ad26.COV2.S COVID-19 vaccine or a placebo. The CDR3 bases are TGTGCCAGCAGCTTAGAAATCTACGGGCCGAGAGGCACTGAAGCTTTCTTT. It codes for CASSLEIYGPRGTEAFF.